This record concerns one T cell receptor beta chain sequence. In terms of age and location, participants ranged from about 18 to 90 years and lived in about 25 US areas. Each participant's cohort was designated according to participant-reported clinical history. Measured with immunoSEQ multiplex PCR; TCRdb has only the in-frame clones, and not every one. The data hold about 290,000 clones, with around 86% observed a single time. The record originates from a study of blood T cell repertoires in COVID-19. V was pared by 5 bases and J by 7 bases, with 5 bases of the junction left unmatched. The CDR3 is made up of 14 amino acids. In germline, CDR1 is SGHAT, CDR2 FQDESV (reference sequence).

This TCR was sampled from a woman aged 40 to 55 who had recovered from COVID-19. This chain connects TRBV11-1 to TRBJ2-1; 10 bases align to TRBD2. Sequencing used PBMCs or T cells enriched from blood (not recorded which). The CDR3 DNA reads TGTGCCAGCAGCAAGCGGGGGGGCAGGAATGAGCAGTTCTTC. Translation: CASSKRGGRNEQFF.